This T cell receptor beta chain was sequenced during a study of molecular identifiers for immune sequencing clone quantification. TCRdb itself ran the PCR reads through MiXCR, one entry per CDR3 protein. The repertoire holds around 480,000 distinct CDR3 sequences, 20% to 25% seen once, with about 0.78% in the top ten. Overall study findings and caveats: Sizes of clones that are highly expanded could be underestimated (if identical TCR molecules share a barcode). Researchers reportedly could pick up spiked Jurkat TCR RNA from one cell mixed into more than 800,000 naive cells. Effector cells kept over 97% of their molecules in clones above 20 RNA copies, while naive cells kept under 1% there.

Per germline, CDR1 MGHRA and CDR2 YSYEKL. The CDR3 spans 15 residues. Concerning this clonotype: The antigen remains undetermined. A junction boundary mismatches the germline segment, possibly from a read error.

The sequence derives from a human donor in good health. Some libraries in this study had Jurkat cell RNA spiked in. The sample taken for sequencing was naive CD8+ T cells from blood, with Jurkat cell RNA spiked in. The subset was: FACS-sorted CD8+CD4-CCR7+CD45RA+ naive T cells. V usage is TRBV4-1 and J usage is TRBJ1-1, with D possibly being TRBD1 (6 bases). This CDR3 reads CASSQVSGRDTEALF. CDR3 sequence (DNA): TGCGCCAGCAGCCAAGTCTCGGGAAGGGACACTGAAGCTCTCTTT.